The text below deals with one T cell receptor (beta chain). Its specificity is not known. The protocol was immunoSEQ multiplex PCR, while the TCRdb copy is restricted to in-frame clones and leaves out a portion. The data contain around 100,000 clones, approximately 70% of them singletons. This sample was included in a study of shared clonotypes between healthy human individuals. Notes on the study in general: Expectations were that clonotype sharing among donors would be affected by sequencing depth. Shared across a few donors were roughly 4.7% of the naive CD4 clonotypes.

CDR3 length equals 15 residues. CDR1 and CDR2 from the germline V gene are MNHNY and SVGAGI (reference sequence). V gave up 4 bases and J gave up 2 bases, with 14 bases separating them. The V and J genes are TRBV6-6 and TRBJ1-2, with D possibly TRBD1 on 5 matching bases. The sequence was collected from a woman aged 25 to 39 in good health. Sample: memory CD8+ T cells sorted from blood. Subset meaning: CD45RO+ cells pooled with CCR7-negative TemRA cells. The CDR3 loop reads CASSFSPGANYGYTF. The CDR3, as DNA: TGTGCCAGCAGTTTTAGTCCCGGGGCAAACTATGGCTACACCTTC.